One and the same sample provided the 2 T cell receptor beta chains below, sequenced in a study of blood T cell repertoires in COVID-19. Profiling relied on immunoSEQ multiplex PCR, and the TCRdb table lists in-frame clones only, not all of them. The sample includes roughly 80,000 clones, about 91% seen only once; the top ten take under 7.5%. Material for sequencing was peripheral blood. Source of these receptors: an elderly woman with acute or convalescent COVID-19.

The chain combines TRBV7-3 with TRBJ2-2, with D unresolved. The CDR3 consists of 13 residues. Trimming removed 5 bases from V and 5 bases from J, with 9 bases in between. The germline gives CDR1 SGHTA, CDR2 FQGTGA. CDR3 nucleotide sequence: TGTGCCAGCAGCCCAAAGAGGACCGGGGAGCTGTTTTTT. Amino acids: CASSPKRTGELFF. The full variable domain, its missing parts supplied by reference TRBV7-3 and TRBJ2-2, is GAGVSQTPSNKVTEKGKYVELRCDPISGHTALYWYRQSLGQGPEFLIYFQGTGAADDSGLPNDRFFAVRPEGSVSTLKIQRTERGDSAVYLCASSPKRTGELFFGEGSRLTVL.

In this sample, this clone turned up once. For the CDR3, the DNA is TGTGCCAGCAGCTCGAGGGGGGGGACTAGCGCGCAAGAGACCCAGTACTTC. Amino acid sequence: CASSSRGGTSAQETQYF. The V gene is TRBV7-2, the J gene TRBJ2-5, with 10 bases matching TRBD2. The CDR3 sequence is 17 residues long. Germline trimming cut 4 bases from V and 2 bases from J; bases unmatched to any gene: 10. CDR1 SGHTA and CDR2 FQGNSA come from the germline V gene. Full variable domain (outside the CDR3, taken from reference TRBV7-2 and TRBJ2-5): GAGVSQSPSNKVTEKGKDVELRCDPISGHTALYWYRQSLGQGLEFLIYFQGNSAPDKSGLPSDRFSAERTGGSVSTLTIQRTQQEDSAVYLCASSSRGGTSAQETQYFGPGTRLLVL.